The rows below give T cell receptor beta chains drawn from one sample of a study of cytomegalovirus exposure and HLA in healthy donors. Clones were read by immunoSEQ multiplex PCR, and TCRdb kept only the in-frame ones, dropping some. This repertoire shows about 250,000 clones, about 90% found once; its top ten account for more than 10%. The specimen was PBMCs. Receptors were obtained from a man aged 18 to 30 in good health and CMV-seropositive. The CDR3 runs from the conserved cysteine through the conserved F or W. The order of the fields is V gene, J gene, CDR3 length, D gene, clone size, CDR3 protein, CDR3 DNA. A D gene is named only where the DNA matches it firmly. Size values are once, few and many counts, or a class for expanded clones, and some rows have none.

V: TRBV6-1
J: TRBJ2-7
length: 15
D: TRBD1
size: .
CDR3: CASSESPGQGNEQYF
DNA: TGTGCCAGCAGTGAGTCCCCGGGACAGGGGAACGAGCAGTACTTC

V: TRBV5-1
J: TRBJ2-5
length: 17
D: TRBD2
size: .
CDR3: CASSLDPAGGPRETQYF
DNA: TGCGCCAGCAGCTTGGATCCCGCGGGAGGGCCGAGAGAGACCCAGTACTTC

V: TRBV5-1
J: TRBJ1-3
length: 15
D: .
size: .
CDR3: CASSMDSEAGNTIYF
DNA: TGCGCCAGCAGCATGGACAGTGAGGCTGGAAACACCATATATTTT

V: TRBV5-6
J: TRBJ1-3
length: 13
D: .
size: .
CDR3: CASSPISMDTIYF
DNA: TGTGCCAGCAGCCCGATCTCCATGGACACCATATATTTT

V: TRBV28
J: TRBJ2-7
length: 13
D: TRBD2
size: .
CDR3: CASGDLAGSEQYF
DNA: TGTGCCAGCGGTGACTTAGCGGGAAGCGAGCAGTACTTC

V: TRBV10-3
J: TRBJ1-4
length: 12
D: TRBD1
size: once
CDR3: CASAGTGEKLFF
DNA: TGTGCGTCCGCCGGGACAGGTGAAAAACTGTTTTTT

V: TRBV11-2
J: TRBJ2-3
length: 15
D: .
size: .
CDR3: CASSHTAGSTDTQYF
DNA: TGTGCCAGCAGCCACACGGCGGGTAGCACAGATACGCAGTATTTT

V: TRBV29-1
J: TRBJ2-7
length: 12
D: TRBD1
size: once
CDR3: CSVSGTGFEQYF
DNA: TGCAGCGTTTCCGGGACAGGTTTCGAGCAGTACTTC

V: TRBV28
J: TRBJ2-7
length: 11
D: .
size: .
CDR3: CASSRRYEQYF
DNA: TGTGCCAGCAGTCGGAGATACGAGCAGTACTTC

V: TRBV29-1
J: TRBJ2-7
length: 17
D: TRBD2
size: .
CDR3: CSAEVGLAGIGSYEQYF
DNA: TGCAGCGCGGAGGTGGGACTAGCGGGAATCGGCTCCTACGAGCAGTACTTC

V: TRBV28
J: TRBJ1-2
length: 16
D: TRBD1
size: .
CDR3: CASSYMDRGLSYGYTF
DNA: TGTGCCAGCAGTTATATGGACAGGGGGCTAAGCTATGGCTACACCTTC

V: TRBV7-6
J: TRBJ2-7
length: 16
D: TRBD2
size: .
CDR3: CASSNRLAGGLVEQYF
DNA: TGTGCCAGCAGCAACAGACTAGCGGGAGGGCTTGTCGAGCAGTACTTC

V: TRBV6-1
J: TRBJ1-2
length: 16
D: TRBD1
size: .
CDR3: CASSEFRTGTGVGYTF
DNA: TGTGCCAGCAGTGAATTCCGCACCGGGACAGGGGTTGGCTACACCTTC

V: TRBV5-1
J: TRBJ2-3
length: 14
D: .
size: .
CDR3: CASSLGVPADTQYF
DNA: TGCGCCAGCAGCTTGGGGGTCCCGGCAGATACGCAGTATTTT

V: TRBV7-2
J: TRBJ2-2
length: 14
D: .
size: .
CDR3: CASSPRRNTGELFF
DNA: TGTGCCAGCAGCCCGCGGAGGAACACCGGGGAGCTGTTTTTT

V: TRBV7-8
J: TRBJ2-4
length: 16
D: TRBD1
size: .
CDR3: CASSERGQGPGDIQYF
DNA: TGTGCCAGCAGCGAAAGGGGACAGGGTCCCGGTGACATTCAGTACTTC

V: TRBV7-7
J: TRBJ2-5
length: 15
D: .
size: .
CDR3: CASSQGLTHQETQYF
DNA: TGTGCCAGCAGCCAGGGATTAACCCACCAAGAGACCCAGTACTTC

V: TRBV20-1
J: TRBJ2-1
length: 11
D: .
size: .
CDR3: CSASFGDEQFF
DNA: TGCAGTGCTAGTTTTGGGGATGAGCAGTTCTTC

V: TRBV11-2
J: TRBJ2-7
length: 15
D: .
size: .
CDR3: CASSLAPAVGYEQYF
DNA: TGTGCCAGCAGCTTAGCACCGGCGGTGGGCTACGAGCAGTACTTC

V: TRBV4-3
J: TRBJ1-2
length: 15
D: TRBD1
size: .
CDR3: CASSQDATGNYGYTF
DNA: TGCGCCAGCAGCCAAGACGCGACAGGGAACTATGGCTACACCTTC